This TCR beta chain is from a study of beta chain features in type 1 diabetes. The study, taken as a whole, reports: Any HLA effect on TCRB rearrangement was left unresolved by small sub-analyses. When cDNA is sequenced, cells with high TCR expression could be over-represented. Within each of all four CD4+ subsets, Type 1 diabetes patients had TCRB CDR3s that were moderately but significantly shorter.

CDR3 size: 13 residues. V dropped 7 bases and J dropped 5 bases, with 15 bases sitting between them. Germline loops: CDR1 SQVTM, CDR2 ANQGSEA. Isolated RNA was reverse transcribed in full, so expressed TCRB transcripts were sequenced. The table came from immunoSEQ multiplex PCR; TCRdb's copy has only in-frame clones and leaves some out. The sample gives 200,000 to 250,000 clones, approximately 70% of which show up once; about 0.05% is in the top ten. Sorted CD4+ subsets: naive, central memory, regulatory, stem cell-like memory (CD45RO/CCR7/CD25/CD127/CD95/CD27 panel). This clone was counted only a few times. The antigen is undetermined.

Input material: naive CD4+ T cells from blood. The clonotype was recovered from a young man in good health. The chain has TRBV29-1 and TRBJ2-1; the D gene is possibly TRBD2 (5 bases). CDR3 amino acids: CSASPRGDNEQFF. The CDR3 DNA is TGCAGCGCTAGCCCCCGGGGAGACAATGAGCAGTTCTTC.